Listed below are T cell receptor beta chains from one sample, sequenced in a study of Graves' ophthalmopathy and Graves' hyperthyroidism. MiXCR, applied by TCRdb to the multiplex PCR reads, yields one record per CDR3 protein. The profile shows 1 million to 1.3 million distinct CDR3 sequences, around a third of them singletons. Sequencing input: peripheral blood or thyroid tissue (not recorded which). These receptors came from an adult man with Graves' hyperthyroidism. Both conserved end residues are part of each CDR3. Each record gives: clone size, V gene, D gene, J gene, CDR3 DNA, CDR3 protein. The D gene is left open where the match is weak. A row's size may be missing; if present it is once, few, many or a size class.

.,TRBV20-1,.,TRBJ2-7,TGCAGTGCTAGAGGGCGGGAGCAGTACTTC,CSARGREQYF
.,TRBV7-2,.,TRBJ2-2,TGTGCCAGCAGCTTAGGACATCGGGGAAACACCGGGGAGCTGTTTTTT,CASSLGHRGNTGELFF
many,TRBV10-3,TRBD2,TRBJ2-7,TGTGCCATCAGTGAGAGCGGGGGGAGGTACGAGCAGTACTTC,CAISESGGRYEQYF
.,TRBV5-4,.,TRBJ1-6,TGTGCCAGCAGCTTGCCCCCAGGGGATTCACCCCTCCACTTT,CASSLPPGDSPLHF
once,TRBV30,.,TRBJ1-1,TGTGCCTGGACCCCCCGACAGGCGGAAGCTTTCTTT,CAWTPRQAEAFF
.,TRBV5-1,.,TRBJ1-6,TGCGCCAGCAGCGCGACGGGACGGACTAATTCACCCCTCCACTTT,CASSATGRTNSPLHF
many,TRBV6-6,TRBD1,TRBJ1-2,TGTGCCAGCAGAGCCCCGGGACAGGGGGGTGGCTACACCTTC,CASRAPGQGGGYTF
many,TRBV10-3,.,TRBJ1-1,TGTGCCATCAGACAAGTTCGGGACACTGAAGCTTTCTTT,CAIRQVRDTEAFF
many,TRBV7-8,.,TRBJ2-7,TGTGCCAGCAGCAACTTGGGCGACCGCGAGCAGTACTTC,CASSNLGDREQYF
.,TRBV7-9,.,TRBJ2-5,TGTGCCAGCAGTTCCCTCGAGCACGATTGGGAGACCCAGTACTTC,CASSSLEHDWETQYF
.,TRBV10-3,.,TRBJ2-7,TGTGCCATCAGTGAGTCGTCCCACGAGCAGTACTTC,CAISESSHEQYF
many,TRBV24-1,TRBD1,TRBJ2-7,TGTGCCACCAGTGATTTCGGGACAGGGAACTACGAGCAGTACTTC,CATSDFGTGNYEQYF
many,TRBV29-1,TRBD2,TRBJ2-7,TGCAGCGTTGAAGGTTTAGCTAGCGGGAGCTCCTACGAGCAGTACTTC,CSVEGLASGSSYEQYF
.,TRBV2,.,TRBJ1-1,TGTGCCAGCAGTGAACCCCCCTCGGAAGCTTTCTTT,CASSEPPSEAFF
many,TRBV18,TRBD1,TRBJ2-7,TGTGCCAGCTCACCAGGACAGGGGCTCGACGAGCAGTACTTC,CASSPGQGLDEQYF
many,TRBV5-6,TRBD2,TRBJ2-5,TGTGCCAGCAGACCCCTAGCGGGAGGAGAAGAGACCCAGTACTTC,CASRPLAGGEETQYF
many,TRBV10-2,TRBD2,TRBJ2-2,TGCGCCAGCAGGACTAGTGGGGGGGGGACCGGGGAGCTGTTTTTT,CASRTSGGGTGELFF
.,TRBV29-1,TRBD1,TRBJ2-7,TGCAGCGCCGGGACAGGGGAGGTCGAGCAGTACTTC,CSAGTGEVEQYF
.,TRBV7-8,TRBD2,TRBJ2-7,TGTGCCAGCAGCCTCCCCCGGACTAGAGACTGCGAGCAGTACTTC,CASSLPRTRDCEQYF
.,TRBV7-9,.,TRBJ2-2,TGTGCCAGCAGCTTACTCTCCACAGAGAACACCGGGGAGCTGTTTTTT,CASSLLSTENTGELFF
.,TRBV6-5,.,TRBJ2-7,TGTGCCAGCAGTTACTCAACGGTCGCTTACCTGGGTGTCCACGAGCAGTACTTC,CASSYSTVAYLGVHEQYF
many,TRBV7-9,.,TRBJ2-7,TGTGCCAGCAGGGGGGACCCCCCCTACGAGCAGTACTTC,CASRGDPPYEQYF
.,TRBV6-5,.,TRBJ2-5,TGTGCCAGCAGGGAACACCCCGGAGAGACCCGGTACTTC,CASREHPGETRYF
many,TRBV5-1,TRBD1,TRBJ2-7,TGCGCCAGCAGACCCGGGACAGGGTTCTACGAGCAGTACTTC,CASRPGTGFYEQYF
few,TRBV2,TRBD1,TRBJ2-7,TGTGCCAGCAGTGAAAAGACAGGGGCGTCAACCTACGAGCAGTACTTC,CASSEKTGASTYEQYF
.,TRBV7-2,.,TRBJ2-3,TGTGCCAGCAGCATCAGGACAACCGCCGCAGATACGCAGTATTTT,CASSIRTTAADTQYF
many,TRBV19,.,TRBJ1-1,TGTGCCAGTACGAGGACAGCATGGTCTGAAGCTTTCTTT,CASTRTAWSEAFF
many,TRBV20-1,TRBD1,TRBJ2-7,TGCAGTGCTAGAGAGGACAGGCGGACCTACGAGCAGTACTTC,CSAREDRRTYEQYF
many,TRBV11-2,.,TRBJ2-7,TGTGCCAGCAGCTTAGTGGTAGGACCTATCGAGCAGTACTTC,CASSLVVGPIEQYF
many,TRBV7-9,.,TRBJ1-2,TGTGCCAGCAGCTTAAGGGTGACAGAACGAGGATATAACTATGGCTACACCTTC,CASSLRVTERGYNYGYTF
.,TRBV7-2,TRBD1,TRBJ2-3,TGTGCCAGCAGCTTCGAGGACAGGGGGACAGATACGCAGTATTTT,CASSFEDRGTDTQYF
.,TRBV19,.,TRBJ2-6,TGTGCCAGTAGTATAGTACACTCTGGGGCCAACGTCCTGACTTTC,CASSIVHSGANVLTF
many,TRBV19,.,TRBJ1-3,TGTGCCAGTCGGCGTCAGGGGCGATCTGGAAACACCATATATTTT,CASRRQGRSGNTIYF
few,TRBV5-4,.,TRBJ1-1,TGTGCCAGCACCCAGGACACTACGAACACTGAAGCTTTCTTT,CASTQDTTNTEAFF
many,TRBV15,.,TRBJ2-2,TGTGCCACCAGCAGAGATTCCGGGTTGAACACCGGGGAGCTGTTTTTT,CATSRDSGLNTGELFF
.,TRBV29-1,TRBD1,TRBJ1-2,TGCAGCGTACGGGTCCGGGACAGGGTCTATGGCTACACCTTC,CSVRVRDRVYGYTF
.,TRBV10-3,TRBD1,TRBJ1-5,TGTGCCATCAGTGCGGGCGACAGGGGTGGCCAGCCCCAGCATTTT,CAISAGDRGGQPQHF
many,TRBV29-1,TRBD1,TRBJ2-7,TGCAGCGTTGAGTGGGACAGGGGGGCCTACGAGCAGTACTTC,CSVEWDRGAYEQYF
.,TRBV2,.,TRBJ2-5,TGTGCCAGCAGTAACGGGGTTGGTTTGGAGACCCAGTACTTC,CASSNGVGLETQYF
many,TRBV10-3,.,TRBJ2-2,TGTGCCATCAGTGACAGGGGAAGGGCCGGGGAGCTGTTTTTT,CAISDRGRAGELFF
few,TRBV10-3,.,TRBJ1-2,TGTGCCATCAGTGAAGGGAGGGCCTATGGCTACACCTTC,CAISEGRAYGYTF
many,TRBV7-9,.,TRBJ1-1,TGTGCCAGCAGCTTAGATAGCCACCAGGTCACTGAAGCTTTCTTT,CASSLDSHQVTEAFF
few,TRBV4-1,.,TRBJ1-2,TGCGCCAGCAGCCAAGGGGTGTTGGATGGCTACACCTTC,CASSQGVLDGYTF
many,TRBV10-3,TRBD1,TRBJ1-2,TGTGCCATCAGCTCGACAGGGGGTGGGTCGCATGGCTACACCTTC,CAISSTGGGSHGYTF
.,TRBV6-5,.,TRBJ1-1,TGTGCCAGCAGTTACAGGGGGGATACGGTGGCTTTCTTT,CASSYRGDTVAFF
.,TRBV5-8,.,TRBJ1-1,TGTGCCAGCAGCCCTCTTAGGGAGAAGGGCACTGAAGCTTTCTTT,CASSPLREKGTEAFF
few,TRBV20-1,TRBD1,TRBJ2-5,TGCAGTGCCCGTTCCCGCCAGGGGGTCGATGAGACCCAGTACTTC,CSARSRQGVDETQYF
.,TRBV9,TRBD2,TRBJ2-5,TGTGCCAGCAGCGTAGGGGCTAGCGGGAGGGCGGCGACCCAGTACTTC,CASSVGASGRAATQYF
.,TRBV29-1,.,TRBJ1-2,TGCAGCGGCAGGGTGCTGAGGAATGGCTACACCTTC,CSGRVLRNGYTF
.,TRBV7-3,.,TRBJ1-2,TGTGCCAGCAGCGTAACTAGCGCGGAGACGAATAATGGCTACACCTTC,CASSVTSAETNNGYTF